The source of this T cell receptor (beta chain) is a study of blood T cell repertoires in COVID-19. At the level of the study: COVID-19 samples collected from the United States, Italy and Spain covered acute and convalescent phases. The analysed material was cDNA or gDNA that came from T cells, B-cell-depleted T cells, or PBMCs.

After removal of 3 bases from V and 8 bases from J, the junction contained 7 bases not matched to a gene. The CDR3 covers 16 residues. Per the germline V gene, CDR1 is SGHNT and CDR2 is YYREEE (reference sequence). This clone was seen a single time. Repertoires were generated with immunoSEQ multiplex PCR, while TCRdb's copy carries only in-frame clones and drops some. The table records under 300,000 clones, more than 70% of them present only once. The receptor was derived from a woman aged 55-69 years in a cohort exposed to, infected with or recovered from COVID-19 (not recorded which). Sequenced material: PBMCs or T cells enriched from blood (not recorded which). The chain uses TRBV5-4 and TRBJ2-1; 14 bases line up with TRBD2. CDR3 nucleotide sequence: TGTGCCAGCAGCTCGCAGACTAGCGGGAGGGAACATGAGCAGTTCTTC. This encodes CASSSQTSGREHEQFF.